This is a list of T cell receptor beta chains from one sample in a study of blood T cell repertoires in COVID-19. Produced via immunoSEQ multiplex PCR; TCRdb's table is partial and in-frame only. This sample has fewer than 300,000 clones, with about 93% found just once. Sequenced input: PBMCs or T cells enriched from blood (not recorded which). The receptors derive from a woman between 25 and 40 years old who had recovered from COVID-19. The CDR3 runs from the conserved cysteine through the conserved F or W. The D gene is left open where the match is weak. For some rows the clone size is stated as once, few or many, or as a class when expanded; others skip it.

many TRBJ1-5 NA TRBV19 CASSSDKPNQPQHF TGTGCCAGTAGCTCCGACAAACCCAATCAGCCCCAGCATTTT
NA TRBJ1-6 NA TRBV7-9 CASSPQGLSPLHF TGTGCCAGCAGCCCCCAGGGTCTCTCACCCCTCCACTTT
few TRBJ2-7 NA TRBV11-2 CASSSTSGSYEQYF TGTGCCAGCAGCTCAACATCGGGGAGCTACGAGCAGTACTTC
NA TRBJ2-7 TRBD2 TRBV7-2 CASSSRAGREEQYF TGTGCCAGCAGCTCACGGGCGGGGAGGGAAGAGCAGTACTTC
NA TRBJ1-2 TRBD1 TRBV23-1 CANPQGAGYTF TGCGCCAACCCACAGGGGGCTGGCTACACCTTC
NA TRBJ1-6 TRBD1 TRBV19 CASSLRQGYNSPLHF TGTGCCAGTAGTCTGCGACAGGGTTACAATTCACCCCTCCACTTT
NA TRBJ2-5 NA TRBV5-4 CASSSPAGYQETQYF TGTGCCAGCAGCTCCCCAGCAGGCTACCAAGAGACCCAGTACTTC
NA TRBJ2-7 TRBD2 TRBV30 CAWSETSSGEQYF TGTGCCTGGAGTGAGACTAGCTCGGGTGAGCAGTACTTC
NA TRBJ2-4 NA TRBV3-1/TRBV3-2 CASSQEVAGQNIQYF TGTGCCAGCAGCCAAGAGGTTGCGGGACAAAACATTCAGTACTTC
NA TRBJ1-3 NA TRBV28 CASSWTISYSGNTIYF TGTGCCAGCAGTTGGACAATCTCGTACTCTGGAAACACCATATATTTT
few TRBJ2-7 NA TRBV11-2 CASSLAGSYEQYF TGTGCCAGCAGCTTAGCGGGCTCCTACGAGCAGTACTTC
once TRBJ2-3 NA TRBV21-1 CASRNRTGSTDTQYF TGTGCCAGCAGAAACAGGACAGGGAGCACAGATACGCAGTATTTT
NA TRBJ2-2 NA TRBV2 CASNRANTGELFF TGTGCCAGCAACAGGGCGAACACCGGGGAGCTGTTTTTT
few TRBJ2-3 TRBD2 TRBV19 CASREASGSPDTQYF TGTGCCAGTAGGGAGGCTAGCGGGAGCCCAGATACGCAGTATTTT
NA TRBJ2-7 TRBD1 TRBV10-3 CAISELGQVLREQYF TGTGCCATCAGTGAGCTGGGACAGGTCCTCCGGGAGCAGTACTTC
NA TRBJ2-1 NA TRBV24-1 CATSGSGDAYNEQFF TGTGCCACCAGCGGTAGCGGAGATGCCTACAATGAGCAGTTCTTC
NA TRBJ1-1 NA TRBV5-6 CASSFLQGDTEAFF TGTGCCAGCAGCTTCTTACAAGGGGACACTGAAGCTTTCTTT
NA TRBJ2-3 TRBD2 TRBV19 CASSPLGAGETDTQYF TGTGCCAGTAGTCCCCTGGGAGCGGGAGAGACAGATACGCAGTATTTT
NA TRBJ2-3 TRBD2 TRBV6-4 CASSAHGTSGTDTQYF TGTGCCAGCAGTGCCCACGGGACTAGCGGAACAGATACGCAGTATTTT
NA TRBJ1-6 NA TRBV21-1 CASSKELPNSPLHF TGTGCCAGCAGCAAAGAGCTCCCTAATTCACCCCTCCACTTT
NA TRBJ2-7 TRBD2 TRBV28 CASSPPLGLAGTSYEQYF TGTGCCAGCAGTCCCCCCCTTGGACTAGCGGGAACCTCCTACGAGCAGTACTTC
once TRBJ2-7 NA TRBV5-6 CASSSTARRGTYEQYF TGTGCCAGCAGCTCGACGGCGAGACGAGGGACCTACGAGCAGTACTTC
many TRBJ1-1 TRBD1 TRBV6-5 CASSYSRQGGGSEAFF TGTGCCAGCAGTTACTCCAGACAGGGAGGAGGCTCTGAAGCTTTCTTT
few TRBJ1-5 TRBD1 TRBV28 CASSLRQGAFKEPQHF TGTGCCAGCAGTTTGAGACAGGGGGCGTTTAAGGAGCCCCAGCATTTT
NA TRBJ2-3 TRBD2 TRBV19 CASLATSGPTDTQYF TGTGCCAGCCTCGCGACTAGCGGACCCACAGATACGCAGTATTTT
NA TRBJ2-1 TRBD1 TRBV24-1 CATSTPIPGQVNEQFF TGTGCCACCAGTACCCCGATTCCGGGACAGGTCAATGAGCAGTTCTTC
NA TRBJ2-7 TRBD2 TRBV27 CASRLTSGRAYEQYF TGTGCCAGCAGGCTAACTAGCGGGAGGGCGTACGAGCAGTACTTC
NA TRBJ1-1 TRBD1 TRBV6-4 CASSSGGDTTEAFF TGTGCCAGCAGCTCAGGGGGCGATACCACTGAAGCTTTCTTT
NA TRBJ2-7 NA TRBV11-2 CASSLKYEQYF TGTGCCAGCAGCCTAAAGTACGAGCAGTACTTC
once TRBJ1-5 NA TRBV2 CASSEEGGNQPQHF TGTGCCAGCAGTGAGGAAGGAGGCAATCAGCCCCAGCATTTT
NA TRBJ2-1 NA TRBV4-2 CASSQDQRGTPYNEQFF TGTGCCAGCAGCCAAGATCAACGAGGTACTCCCTACAATGAGCAGTTCTTC
NA TRBJ2-7 NA TRBV11-3 CASSLASDSPHEQYF TGTGCCAGCAGCTTAGCTTCGGACAGTCCCCACGAGCAGTACTTC
NA TRBJ1-5 NA TRBV5-1 CASSLDIVTRKHF TGCGCCAGCAGCTTGGATATAGTTACCCGAAAGCATTTT
once TRBJ2-3 NA TRBV7-9 CASSLDSSFTDTQYF TGTGCCAGCAGCTTGGACAGTTCTTTCACAGATACGCAGTATTTT
NA TRBJ2-2 TRBD2 TRBV10-3 CAIAGTSASLELFF TGTGCCATCGCCGGGACTAGCGCCTCCCTGGAGCTGTTTTTT
NA TRBJ2-1 NA TRBV5-1 CASSLVGAYVDEQFF TGCGCCAGCAGCTTGGTTGGGGCCTACGTCGATGAGCAGTTCTTC
NA TRBJ2-4 NA TRBV15 CATSRTGYRAGHIQYF TGTGCCACCAGCCGGACGGGATACCGCGCCGGTCACATTCAGTACTTC
few TRBJ2-7 NA TRBV5-5 CASSLGQLTYEQYF TGTGCCAGCAGCTTGGGACAGCTAACCTACGAGCAGTACTTC
NA TRBJ1-3 TRBD1 TRBV4-1 CASSRQGPGNTIYF TGCGCCAGCAGCCGACAGGGGCCTGGAAACACCATATATTTT
NA TRBJ1-2 TRBD1 TRBV3-1/TRBV3-2 CASSQDGTPRGGYTF TGTGCCAGCAGCCAAGATGGGACACCCAGGGGGGGCTACACCTTC
NA TRBJ2-2 TRBD1 TRBV6-5 CASSYSRGPGELFF TGTGCCAGCAGTTACTCCAGGGGGCCCGGGGAGCTGTTTTTT
NA TRBJ2-2 TRBD1 TRBV27 CASSSDRGSTGELFF TGTGCCAGCAGTTCCGACAGGGGGTCCACCGGGGAGCTGTTTTTT
NA TRBJ2-1 NA TRBV29-1 CSVGIAVSSYNEQFF TGCAGCGTTGGAATAGCCGTAAGCTCCTACAATGAGCAGTTCTTC
NA TRBJ1-1 NA TRBV5-3 CARSFGTSMNTEAFF TGTGCCAGAAGCTTTGGGACATCTATGAACACTGAAGCTTTCTTT
NA TRBJ2-5 NA TRBV6-2/TRBV6-3 CASSYDFVETQYF TGTGCCAGCAGTTACGACTTTGTAGAGACCCAGTACTTC
NA TRBJ2-5 TRBD1 TRBV9 CASGRQGQETQYF TGTGCCAGCGGCAGACAGGGCCAAGAGACCCAGTACTTC
once TRBJ1-2 TRBD1 TRBV7-2 CASSQGQVYGYTF TGTGCCAGCAGCCAGGGACAGGTCTATGGCTACACCTTC
NA TRBJ1-1 TRBD1 TRBV5-1 CASSPGQGGTEAFF TGCGCCAGCAGCCCCGGACAGGGAGGCACTGAAGCTTTCTTT
NA TRBJ1-4 NA TRBV12-3/TRBV12-4 CASRGQDVEKLFF TGTGCCAGCAGAGGTCAGGATGTGGAAAAACTGTTTTTT
once TRBJ2-2 NA TRBV5-4 CASTNYGTGELFF TGTGCCAGCACCAACTATGGGACCGGGGAGCTGTTTTTT
NA TRBJ2-7 NA TRBV19 CASSSVSGRTYEQYF TGTGCCAGCTCCAGCGTTAGTGGGAGGACCTACGAGCAGTACTTC
NA TRBJ2-1 NA TRBV7-9 CASSSVQGHEQFF TGTGCCAGCAGCTCTGTACAGGGCCATGAGCAGTTCTTC
NA TRBJ1-5 NA TRBV7-8 CASSFQDSGNQPQHF TGTGCCAGCAGCTTCCAGGATTCAGGCAATCAGCCCCAGCATTTT
NA TRBJ2-5 NA TRBV5-1 CASSGDRFQTQYF TGCGCCAGCAGCGGTGACAGGTTCCAGACCCAGTACTTC